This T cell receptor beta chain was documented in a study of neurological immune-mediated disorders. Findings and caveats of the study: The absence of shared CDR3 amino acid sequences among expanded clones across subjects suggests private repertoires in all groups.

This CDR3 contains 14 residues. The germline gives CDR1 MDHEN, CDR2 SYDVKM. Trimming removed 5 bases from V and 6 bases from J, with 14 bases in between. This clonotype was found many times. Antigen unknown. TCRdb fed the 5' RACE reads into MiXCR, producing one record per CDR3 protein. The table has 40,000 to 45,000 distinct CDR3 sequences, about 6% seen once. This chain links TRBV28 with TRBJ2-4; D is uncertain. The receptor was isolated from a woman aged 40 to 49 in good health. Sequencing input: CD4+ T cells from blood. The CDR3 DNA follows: TGTGCCAGCAGTCCCACGTCGCATGCAAACATTCAGTACTTC. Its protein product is CASSPTSHANIQYF.